This is a list of T cell receptor beta chains from one sample in a study of cytomegalovirus exposure and HLA in healthy donors. Sequenced by immunoSEQ multiplex PCR; TCRdb stores in-frame clones only, minus some. The sample includes 150,000 to 200,000 clones, about four fifths of them seen just once. The sequenced sample consisted of PBMCs. These receptors were obtained from a woman aged 25 to 45 in good health and CMV-seronegative. CDR3s include the opening cysteine and the closing phenylalanine or tryptophan. D genes are given only for firm matches. Part of the rows lack a size; the others show once, few, many or a class for expanded clones.

CDR3 protein: CASIKSRTDTQYF
CDR3 DNA: TGTGCCAGCATAAAGAGTCGCACAGATACGCAGTATTTT
J gene: TRBJ2-3
clone size: -
D gene: -
V gene: TRBV6-6

CDR3 protein: CASSIPTGHTEAFF
CDR3 DNA: TGTGCCAGTAGTATACCGACAGGGCACACTGAAGCTTTCTTT
J gene: TRBJ1-1
clone size: -
D gene: TRBD1
V gene: TRBV19

CDR3 protein: CASSSTSGGLLTSTDTQYF
CDR3 DNA: TGCGCCAGCAGCTCGACTAGCGGGGGGCTGTTAACTAGCACAGATACGCAGTATTTT
J gene: TRBJ2-3
clone size: -
D gene: TRBD2
V gene: TRBV5-1

CDR3 protein: CASSLAVRGTGYTF
CDR3 DNA: TGCGCCAGCAGCTTGGCCGTTCGGGGTACGGGCTACACCTTC
J gene: TRBJ1-2
clone size: -
D gene: -
V gene: TRBV5-1

CDR3 protein: CASSEYGTGKEKLFF
CDR3 DNA: TGTGCCAGCAGTGAATACGGGACAGGGAAGGAAAAACTGTTTTTT
J gene: TRBJ1-4
clone size: -
D gene: TRBD1
V gene: TRBV25-1

CDR3 protein: CASSPDMNTEAFF
CDR3 DNA: TGTGCCAGCAGCCCGGACATGAACACTGAAGCTTTCTTT
J gene: TRBJ1-1
clone size: -
D gene: -
V gene: TRBV13

CDR3 protein: CASSLGTYNEQFF
CDR3 DNA: TGTGCCAGCAGCCTAGGAACCTACAATGAGCAGTTCTTC
J gene: TRBJ2-1
clone size: -
D gene: -
V gene: TRBV6-5

CDR3 protein: CAWSQGFYEQYF
CDR3 DNA: TGTGCCTGGAGCCAGGGGTTCTACGAGCAGTACTTC
J gene: TRBJ2-7
clone size: few
D gene: -
V gene: TRBV30

CDR3 protein: CASSQERGGYTF
CDR3 DNA: TGCGCCAGCAGCCAAGAAAGGGGTGGCTACACCTTC
J gene: TRBJ1-2
clone size: -
D gene: -
V gene: TRBV4-3

CDR3 protein: CASSLAGGDSPQYF
CDR3 DNA: TGTGCCAGCAGTCTAGCGGGGGGGGATAGTCCGCAGTATTTT
J gene: TRBJ2-3
clone size: -
D gene: TRBD2
V gene: TRBV2

CDR3 protein: CASSRQHTEALF
CDR3 DNA: TGTGCCAGCAGCCGACAGCACACTGAAGCTCTCTTT
J gene: TRBJ1-1
clone size: -
D gene: -
V gene: TRBV5-6

CDR3 protein: CASIDRRSYNSPLHF
CDR3 DNA: TGTGCCAGCATCGACAGGCGGTCCTATAATTCACCCCTCCACTTT
J gene: TRBJ1-6
clone size: -
D gene: -
V gene: TRBV6-1

CDR3 protein: CASSGDSNTIYF
CDR3 DNA: TGTGCCAGCAGTGGGGACTCAAACACCATATATTTT
J gene: TRBJ1-3
clone size: -
D gene: -
V gene: TRBV25-1

CDR3 protein: CASSISQGIGTYGYTF
CDR3 DNA: TGTGCCAGTAGTATCAGTCAGGGGATCGGGACGTACGGCTACACCTTC
J gene: TRBJ1-2
clone size: -
D gene: -
V gene: TRBV19

CDR3 protein: CASILKTEFTTNEKLFF
CDR3 DNA: TGTGCCAGCATCTTAAAGACAGAATTTACAACTAATGAAAAACTGTTTTTT
J gene: TRBJ1-4
clone size: -
D gene: -
V gene: TRBV5-6

CDR3 protein: CASSLAGLGRRAFF
CDR3 DNA: TGTGCCAGCAGCTTGGCGGGGTTGGGTCGGCGAGCTTTCTTT
J gene: TRBJ1-1
clone size: -
D gene: -
V gene: TRBV5-6

CDR3 protein: CASSVGPSTGVSYEQYF
CDR3 DNA: TGTGCCAGCAGCGTAGGACCAAGCACAGGGGTCTCCTACGAGCAGTACTTC
J gene: TRBJ2-7
clone size: -
D gene: TRBD1
V gene: TRBV9

CDR3 protein: CASSLFGRGAGNTIYF
CDR3 DNA: TGTGCCAGCAGCTTATTCGGCAGGGGGGCTGGAAACACCATATATTTT
J gene: TRBJ1-3
clone size: -
D gene: TRBD1
V gene: TRBV5-6

CDR3 protein: CASSYRGHITYEQYF
CDR3 DNA: TGTGCCAGCAGTTACCGAGGGCATATTACCTACGAGCAGTACTTC
J gene: TRBJ2-7
clone size: -
D gene: -
V gene: TRBV6-5

CDR3 protein: CASSTTGGGGTEAFF
CDR3 DNA: TGTGCCAGCAGCACAACAGGGGGCGGAGGCACTGAAGCTTTCTTT
J gene: TRBJ1-1
clone size: few
D gene: TRBD1
V gene: TRBV7-3

CDR3 protein: CASSLGPGKNTEAFF
CDR3 DNA: TGCGCCAGCAGCTTGGGGCCAGGGAAGAACACTGAAGCTTTCTTT
J gene: TRBJ1-1
clone size: -
D gene: -
V gene: TRBV5-1

CDR3 protein: CASNLPGTGARGDTQYF
CDR3 DNA: TGTGCCAGCAACCTTCCCGGGACAGGGGCCCGGGGAGATACGCAGTATTTT
J gene: TRBJ2-3
clone size: -
D gene: TRBD1
V gene: TRBV5-6

CDR3 protein: CASSLVPGTVYEQYF
CDR3 DNA: TGTGCCAGCAGCTTAGTGCCCGGGACAGTCTACGAGCAGTACTTC
J gene: TRBJ2-7
clone size: once
D gene: TRBD1
V gene: TRBV7-2

CDR3 protein: CASSQAGLSTDTQYF
CDR3 DNA: TGTGCCAGTAGTCAGGCAGGGCTTAGCACAGATACGCAGTATTTT
J gene: TRBJ2-3
clone size: -
D gene: -
V gene: TRBV19

CDR3 protein: CSALSGTEQETQYF
CDR3 DNA: TGCAGCGCACTCTCCGGGACAGAACAAGAGACCCAGTACTTC
J gene: TRBJ2-5
clone size: few
D gene: TRBD1
V gene: TRBV29-1

CDR3 protein: CASKADMRSTEAFF
CDR3 DNA: TGTGCCAGTAAAGCCGATATGCGGTCCACTGAAGCTTTCTTT
J gene: TRBJ1-1
clone size: -
D gene: -
V gene: TRBV19

CDR3 protein: CASSRRRDSNRNEKLFF
CDR3 DNA: TGCGCCAGCAGCCGACGAAGGGACAGCAACCGTAATGAAAAACTGTTTTTT
J gene: TRBJ1-4
clone size: -
D gene: TRBD1
V gene: TRBV4-3

CDR3 protein: CASSRTSGGAGEQYF
CDR3 DNA: TGCGCCAGCAGTCGGACTAGCGGGGGGGCGGGCGAGCAGTACTTC
J gene: TRBJ2-7
clone size: -
D gene: TRBD2
V gene: TRBV10-2

CDR3 protein: CASSSRSGGAFGELFF
CDR3 DNA: TGTGCCAGCAGCTCCAGAAGCGGGGGGGCCTTCGGGGAGCTGTTTTTT
J gene: TRBJ2-2
clone size: -
D gene: TRBD2
V gene: TRBV7-2

CDR3 protein: CASSMRAVLNTEAFF
CDR3 DNA: TGTGCCAGTAGTATGAGGGCGGTGCTTAACACTGAAGCTTTCTTT
J gene: TRBJ1-1
clone size: -
D gene: -
V gene: TRBV19

CDR3 protein: CATSGGLLINEQFF
CDR3 DNA: TGTGCCACCAGCGGGGGACTCCTGATCAATGAGCAGTTCTTC
J gene: TRBJ2-1
clone size: -
D gene: -
V gene: TRBV15